This TCR beta chain was captured in a study of T cell changes during pregnancy in multiple sclerosis. The ends lost 9 bases at V and 6 bases at J; junction bases unmatched: 12. Germline loops: CDR1 SGHRS, CDR2 YFSETQ. The CDR3 has 14 residues. Generated by immunoSEQ multiplex PCR, the TCRdb table keeps only in-frame clones and is missing some. Of about 59,000 clones listed, approximately 94% are singletons. The chain has TRBV5-1 and TRBJ2-1; 7 bases map to TRBD1. Sequences were derived from CD8+ T cells from peripheral blood mononuclear cells, sampled after pregnancy. The TCR was taken from a female donor with multiple sclerosis, enrolled in a pregnancy study. The DNA for the CDR3 is TGCGCCAACTACCGGGACAGCTTGGCCAATGAGCAGTTCTTC. Amino acids: CANYRDSLANEQFF.